This TCR beta chain was sequenced for a study of blood T cells in healthy people across ages (dated by TCRdb to 2013 to 2016). As for the study more broadly: Template switching captured roughly one uniquely barcoded TCR beta cDNA molecule per two T cells in model experiments. Using deep sequencing normalized with unique cDNA molecular identifiers, the study measured how TCR beta repertoire diversity changes with age. Four age groups were formed from the donors: young (average roughly 16 years), middle-aged (around 39), aged (around 68) and long-lived (less than 85). Donors of different ages were randomly distributed across sequencing lanes to avoid experimental bias. The study analyzed two additional independent replicas of 1 million unique cDNA reads from the same blood draw for two donors, one aged 18 to 29 and one aged 80 or older.

The donors were roughly 38 Caucasian individuals from Russia, aged roughly 6 to 100 years, who were systemically healthy. Each donor gave about 9.7 milliliters of peripheral blood, drawn into EDTA-treated Vacutainer tubes. Ficoll-Paque density-gradient centrifugation was used to isolate PBMCs, with at least 6 million per sample. Total RNA, at least 6 micrograms per sample, was extracted from PBMCs with Trizol reagent. The percentages of naive CD45RAhigh/CD27high T cells were determined by flow cytometry on a PBMC aliquot from every donor. Results the study describes overall, beyond this receptor: Compared with the aged group, the long-lived group had more naive CD4+ T cells, fewer expanded clones and increased TCR diversity, a pattern suggesting age selection. Because profiling used bulk unsorted PBMCs, naive and antigen-experienced compartments could not be compared conclusively. The percentage of naive T cells measured by flow cytometry correlated strongly with observed TCR beta diversity. As age increased, observed TCR beta diversity per million T cells dropped in a roughly linear way, and a significant reduction was already evident by age about 40. Estimates of total diversity from one million sequenced T cells were regarded as lower bounds and underestimates. Because donor CMV infection status was unknown, age-related changes in expanded clonotypes were potentially confounded.

In regard to this clonotype: The target of this receptor is not known. One base away there is no much larger clone; base qualities are not given.

V sheds 2 bases and J sheds 5 bases, leaving 13 bases between their ends. CDR1 DFQATT and CDR2 SNEGSKA are derived from the germline V gene (reference sequence). From cysteine to phenylalanine, the CDR3 is 15 amino acids long. Solely the CDR3 DNA is kept, with 45 bases framed from the first base. Receptor amplification or capture employed 5' RACE. These reads were obtained on an Illumina HiSeq 2500. A second PCR of roughly 7 to 12 cycles was performed with a sample-barcoded 5' primer and a J-beta primer mix. A template-switch 5' adaptor carrying 12 random nucleotides introduced a unique molecular identifier onto each TCR beta cDNA molecule. Each sample yielded at least 2.5 million CDR3-containing paired-end reads. First-strand cDNA was synthesized from all RNA with the Mint cDNA synthesis kit, primed by a TRBC-specific oligonucleotide. All cDNA was treated with uracil-DNA glycosylase and then went through a first 18-cycle PCR with the universal primers M1SS and BC2_uni_R. Concerning the study's data processing: Normalization of each sample was performed by random selection of 1 million high-quality reads, each carrying a distinct molecular identifier. Instead of being binned into consensus sequences, reads with shared molecular identifiers were discarded. MiTCR, run with a Q25 quality threshold and the strictest error-elimination algorithm, handled CDR3 identification, clonotype clustering and error correction. A nonparametric unseen species model with Euler transformation was used to estimate a lower bound on total TCR beta diversity. Starting from the raw public reads, TCRdb applied fastp trimming at Q25, assembled clones with MiXCR and retained in-frame beta chains. CDR3 protein sequences are deduplicated, and each keeps its most common genes and DNA. TCRdb assigned the V and J calls; the authors' analysis was not used. Within this sample are approximately 320,000 distinct CDR3 sequences, with around 27% of them counted one time only. Approximately 29% of the sample comes from the top ten.

This sequence was found in a woman aged 70-85 years in good health. Sequenced input: blood. The chain employs TRBV20-1 and TRBJ1-6, with the D gene uncertain. The DNA is as follows: TGCAGTGCTAGACCTAATAAGGGCAATAATTCACCCCTCCACTTT. Translated, this gives CSARPNKGNNSPLHF.